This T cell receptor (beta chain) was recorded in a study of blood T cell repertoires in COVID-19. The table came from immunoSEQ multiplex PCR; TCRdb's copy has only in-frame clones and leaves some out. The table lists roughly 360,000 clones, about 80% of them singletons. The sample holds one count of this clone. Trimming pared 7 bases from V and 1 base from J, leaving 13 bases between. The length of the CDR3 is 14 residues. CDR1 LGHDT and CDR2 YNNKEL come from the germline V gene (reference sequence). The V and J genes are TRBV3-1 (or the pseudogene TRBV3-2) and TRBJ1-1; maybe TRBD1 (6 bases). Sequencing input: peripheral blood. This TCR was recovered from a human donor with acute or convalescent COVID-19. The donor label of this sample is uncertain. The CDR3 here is CASNIGTQNTEAFF. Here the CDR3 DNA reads TGTGCCAGCAATATAGGGACACAGAACACTGAAGCTTTCTTT.